This TCR beta chain is from a study of blood T cell repertoires in COVID-19. Data came from immunoSEQ multiplex PCR; TCRdb stores just in-frame clones and leaves some out. The repertoire holds about 180,000 clones, with 86% as singletons. Trimming took 5 bases from V and 1 from J, leaving 20 bases between them. This CDR3 spans 18 amino acids. Germline lookup yields CDR1 SGHTA and CDR2 FQGNSA. The TCR originated in a man in his 70s with active or convalescent COVID-19. This rearrangement joins TRBV7-2 to TRBJ1-4; D gene uncertain. Sample: peripheral blood. The CDR3 protein is CASSGRHVTPETNEKLFF. CDR3 DNA: TGTGCCAGCAGCGGGCGACACGTCACTCCGGAAACTAATGAAAAACTGTTTTTT.